One sample yielded the 5 T cell receptor beta chains listed below, sequenced in a study. TCRdb reprocessed the 5' RACE reads with MiXCR, giving one entry per CDR3 protein. The data contain several thousand distinct CDR3 sequences, around 15% of them singletons. Sequenced input: memory CD4+ T cells sorted from blood. The subset denotes: memory CD4+ T cells, CD4+CD45RO+CD25-. The receptors stem from a female donor with breast cancer.

This clonotype was recorded many times. The chain joins TRBV4-1 to TRBJ2-1, with D possibly matching TRBD2 (6 bases). The CDR3 has 15 residues. V lost 0 bases and J lost 5, with 11 bases in between. The germline V gene has CDR1 MGHRA and CDR2 YSYEKL. CDR3 region: CASSQEGLLHNEQFF. The CDR3 bases are TGCGCCAGCAGCCAAGAGGGACTTTTACACAATGAGCAGTTCTTC.

The chain has TRBV4-1 and TRBJ1-5, with D tentatively TRBD1 (6 bases). Between the trimmed V and J ends, which lost 1 base and 3 bases, there was a span of 16 bases. The CDR3 spans 17 residues. Germline assignment: CDR1 MGHRA and CDR2 YSYEKL. As DNA, the CDR3 is TGCGCCAGCAGCCAAGGCCCCACAGGGAAATTCAATCAGCCCCAGCATTTT. This encodes CASSQGPTGKFNQPQHF.

This clonotype was recorded many times. V gene TRBV2 combines with J gene TRBJ1-1; TRBD1 might be the D (5 bases). V was cut by 7 bases and J by 5 bases, with 14 bases left in between. Germline CDR1 reads SNHLY; CDR2 reads FYNNEI. The CDR3 extends over 13 amino acids. DNA of the CDR3: TGTGCCAGCACAGTCCAGGGAGGGACTGAAGCTTTCTTT. This encodes CASTVQGGTEAFF.

A single count supports this clonotype. V gene TRBV30 combines with J gene TRBJ1-2; D remains unclear. CDR1 and CDR2 (germline): GTSNPN, SVGIG (reference sequence). V lost 0 bases and J lost 6, with 11 bases in between. This CDR3 spans 13 amino acids. CDR3 bases: TGTGCCTGGAGTGTGACTCTGGACCATGGCTACACCTTC. Protein: CAWSVTLDHGYTF.

This clonotype is labeled as medium-sized. This CDR3 reads CASSSPTISNTIYF. The CDR3 DNA reads as TGTGCCAGCAGCTCCCCGACGATTTCAAACACCATATATTTT. The chain combines TRBV7-2 with TRBJ1-3; D ambiguous. Germline-derived CDR1 and CDR2 are SGHTA and FQGNSA. V was clipped by 4 bases and J by 6 bases, with 13 bases between them. This CDR3 is 14 amino acids long.